Shown below are 26 T cell receptor beta chains from a single sample sequenced in a study of blood T cell repertoires in COVID-19. Repertoires were generated with immunoSEQ multiplex PCR, while TCRdb's copy carries only in-frame clones and drops some. Of more than 100,000 clones in the sample, around three quarters were seen once. The material sequenced was peripheral blood. The source is a woman older than 75 with acute or convalescent COVID-19.

The chain joins TRBV5-1 to TRBJ2-7; 10 bases are a match to TRBD1. Germline V lookup: CDR1 SGHRS, CDR2 YFSETQ. CDR3 size: 17 residues. J was trimmed by 2 bases and V by 1 base; bases with no gene match: 9. The CDR3 DNA is TGCGCCAGCAGCTTGTCCCCGGGACAGGGGACAACCTACGAGCAGTACTTC. It yields the protein CASSLSPGQGTTYEQYF.

The chain couples TRBV4-3 to TRBJ1-6, with 7 positions matching TRBD1. V gave up 4 bases and J gave up 7 bases; unmatched junction bases: 7. Germline loops: CDR1 LGHNA, CDR2 YSLEER. CDR3 length: 15 residues. The CDR3 nucleotides read TGCGCCAGCAGCCCTGGGACAGCGGGCAATTCACCCCTCCACTTT. The encoded protein is CASSPGTAGNSPLHF.

This chain uses TRBV19 with TRBJ1-1; the match to TRBD1 covers 7 bases. The V gene end was trimmed by 5 bases and the J gene end by 1 base; junction bases not matched to a gene: 4. CDR3 length: 14 residues. The germline CDR1 and CDR2 sequences are LNHDA and SQIVND (reference sequence). The CDR3 loop reads CASSRDRENTEAFF. The CDR3 DNA reads TGTGCCAGTAGTCGGGACAGAGAGAACACTGAAGCTTTCTTT.

The chain recombines TRBV4-3 with TRBJ1-2; 12 nucleotides align to TRBD1. Per the germline V gene, CDR1 is LGHNA and CDR2 is YSLEER. This CDR3 is 16 amino acids long. The V and J ends lost 0 bases and 6 bases, in that order; junction bases with no gene match: 5. CDR3 protein: CASSQDGDRGRDGYTF. The CDR3 nucleotides read TGCGCCAGCAGCCAAGATGGGGACAGGGGGCGGGATGGCTACACCTTC.

V is TRBV11-2 and J is TRBJ1-2; TRBD1 is a possible D gene (6 bases). Germline values: CDR1 SGHAT, CDR2 FQNNGV. The CDR3 is made up of 13 amino acids. The ends were cut back, 4 bases at V and 4 bases at J, with 10 bases in the middle. The CDR3 sequence: CASSSGQSYGYTF. As DNA, the CDR3 is TGTGCCAGCAGCTCCGGACAGAGCTATGGCTACACCTTC. The whole variable domain, remainder taken from reference TRBV11-2 and TRBJ1-2, is EAGVAQSPRYKIIEKRQSVAFWCNPISGHATLYWYQQILGQGPKLLIQFQNNGVVDDSQLPKDRFSAERLKGVDSTLKIQPAKLEDSAVYLCASSSGQSYGYTFGSGTRLTVV.

This sequence joins TRBV6-2 or TRBV6-3 and TRBJ2-3; TRBD1 matches at 7 bases. The junction had 4 bases not matched to a gene; V was cut back by 5 bases and J by 5 bases. The CDR3 sequence is 13 residues long. Germline values: CDR1 MNHEY, CDR2 SVGEGT. The DNA of the CDR3 is TGTGCCAGCAGTCGGCAGGGGGAAGATACGCAGTATTTT. This codes for CASSRQGEDTQYF.

The chain links TRBV6-1 to TRBJ2-4; 9 bases map to TRBD2. The trim removed 1 base at V and 8 bases at J, leaving 6 bases unmatched. This CDR3 is built from 15 residues. The germline CDR1 and CDR2 sequences are MNHNS and SASEGT. The CDR3 spells CASSEDSGGFDIQYF. The CDR3 DNA follows: TGTGCCAGCAGTGAAGATAGCGGGGGTTTTGACATTCAGTACTTC.

The rearrangement links TRBV19 to TRBJ2-1, with D possibly TRBD2 on 6 matching bases. With 1 base removed from V and 6 bases from J, the gap between germline ends came to 13 bases. CDR1 LNHDA and CDR2 SQIVND come from the germline V gene (reference sequence). This CDR3 is built from 15 residues. CDR3 sequence: CASSIVQTRGNEQFF. CDR3 coding DNA: TGTGCCAGTAGTATAGTTCAGACTAGGGGCAATGAGCAGTTCTTC. Combining the CDR3 with reference TRBV19 and TRBJ2-1 gives the whole variable domain DGGITQSPKYLFRKEGQNVTLSCEQNLNHDAMYWYRQDPGQGLRLIYYSQIVNDFQKGDIAEGYSVSREKKESFPLTVTSAQKNPTAFYLCASSIVQTRGNEQFFGPGTRLTVL.

V usage is TRBV7-9 and J usage is TRBJ2-1, with a tentative D call TRBD1 (5 bases). This CDR3 is 12 amino acids long. Germline V lookup: CDR1 SEHNR, CDR2 FQNEAQ (reference sequence). The V gene lost 5 bases and the J gene lost 6 bases, with 8 bases spanning the gap. The CDR3 spells CASSIQGNEQFF. In DNA form, the CDR3 reads TGTGCCAGCAGCATCCAGGGCAATGAGCAGTTCTTC.

The J gene is TRBJ1-1, the V gene TRBV6-2 or TRBV6-3, with TRBD1 identical over 10 bases. The CDR3 contains 16 residues. Germline V CDR1 and CDR2: MNHEY, SVGEGT. The J segment lost 4 bases and the V segment lost 7 bases, leaving 12 bases of the junction unmatched. CDR3 protein: CASTPLGQGRTTEAFF. The CDR3 DNA reads TGTGCCAGCACCCCCTTGGGACAGGGGAGGACCACTGAAGCTTTCTTT.

The chain employs TRBV6-5 and TRBJ1-6; 9 bases line up with TRBD1. Germline assignment: CDR1 MNHEY and CDR2 SVGAGI. The CDR3 runs to 16 residues. V was pared by 0 bases and J by 9 bases, with 6 bases of the junction left unmatched. The CDR3 sequence is CASSYSGQGASSPLHF. CDR3 nucleotides: TGTGCCAGCAGTTACTCGGGACAGGGAGCCAGTTCACCCCTCCACTTT.

This clone was detected only once. The chain combines TRBV29-1 with TRBJ2-7, with 9 nucleotides matching TRBD2. From germline, CDR1 is SQVTM and CDR2 ANQGSEA. Trimming took 3 bases from V and 1 from J; bases not matched to a gene: 7. CDR3 length equals 15 residues. The CDR3 region is CSVEDKREASYEQYF. Here the CDR3 DNA reads TGCAGCGTTGAGGACAAGCGGGAGGCTTCCTACGAGCAGTACTTC.

This chain links TRBV7-9 with TRBJ1-1, with 8 bases fitting TRBD1. Germline V lookup: CDR1 SEHNR, CDR2 FQNEAQ (reference sequence). Trimming took 2 bases from V and 6 from J; bases not matched to a gene: 5. The CDR3 sequence is 14 residues long. CDR3 sequence (DNA): TGTGCCAGCAGCTTAAGGACAGGGATCGCTGAAGCTTTCTTT. Amino acid sequence: CASSLRTGIAEAFF.

The chain uses TRBV19 and TRBJ1-2; TRBD1 matches at 8 bases. Trimming removed 3 bases from V and 4 bases from J; junction bases left unmatched: 4. Germline CDR1 reads LNHDA; CDR2 reads SQIVND (reference sequence). The CDR3 spans 14 residues. The CDR3 is CASSMGQAPYGYTF. The CDR3 DNA reads TGTGCCAGTAGTATGGGACAGGCTCCCTATGGCTACACCTTC.

This rearrangement joins TRBV30 to TRBJ2-1, with 8 bases identical to TRBD2. With V trimmed by 3 bases and J by 3 bases, 7 bases remained unmatched. The CDR3 has 15 residues. Germline values: CDR1 GTSNPN, CDR2 SVGIG (reference sequence). CDR3 nucleotides: TGTGCCTGGAGGGGGAGACTAGCGAACTACAATGAGCAGTTCTTC. Its translation is CAWRGRLANYNEQFF.

V usage is TRBV5-1 and J usage is TRBJ2-2; 8 bases are a match to TRBD2. The CDR3 is 16 amino acids. Germline CDR1 and CDR2: SGHRS and YFSETQ. J was trimmed by 6 bases and V by 0 bases; bases with no gene match: 7. DNA for the CDR3: TGCGCCAGCAGCTTGGAAAGCGGGAGCTTGGCCGGGGAGCTGTTTTTT. This codes for CASSLESGSLAGELFF.

The chain employs TRBV13 and TRBJ1-3; D may be TRBD1 (5 bases). This CDR3 contains 14 residues. Per germline, CDR1 PRHDT and CDR2 FYEKMQ (reference sequence). V was clipped by 5 bases and J by 7 bases, with 15 bases between them. CDR3 bases: TGTGCCAGCAGCCACCATCAGGGCCCCAACACCATATATTTT. Translating it yields CASSHHQGPNTIYF. The full variable domain, in which reference TRBV13 and TRBJ1-3 provide the parts outside the CDR3, is AAGVIQSPRHLIKEKRETATLKCYPIPRHDTVYWYQQGPGQDPQFLISFYEKMQSDKGSIPDRFSAQQFSDYHSELNMSSLELGDSALYFCASSHHQGPNTIYFGEGSWLTVV.

This sequence joins TRBV19 and TRBJ2-1; 8 bases align to TRBD1. V lost 7 bases and J lost 4; bases outside the gene matches: 12. Germline CDR1 and CDR2: LNHDA and SQIVND (reference sequence). This CDR3 is built from 16 residues. The CDR3: CASTAPGQGRYNEQFF. CDR3 bases: TGTGCCAGTACTGCGCCTGGACAGGGAAGATACAATGAGCAGTTCTTC.

This chain links TRBV24-1 with TRBJ2-1; possible D gene TRBD2, 6 bases. V lost 3 bases to trimming and J lost 8 bases, with 13 bases between them. The germline gives CDR1 KGHDR, CDR2 SFDVKD. This CDR3 region has 14 residues. CDR3 amino acids: CATSDVGLQDEQFF. CDR3 DNA: TGTGCCACCAGTGATGTGGGACTCCAAGATGAGCAGTTCTTC.

The chain employs TRBV5-6 and TRBJ1-2; D is unresolved. Trimming took off 2 bases at V and 1 base at J, with 21 bases between the two ends. CDR3 size: 18 residues. Germline values: CDR1 SGHDT, CDR2 YYEEEE. CDR3 bases: TGTGCCAGCAGCTTAAACCCCTACTCCGCATCCTTTAACTATGGCTACACCTTC. It codes for CASSLNPYSASFNYGYTF.

The chain employs TRBV11-2 and TRBJ1-5; D is perhaps TRBD1 (5 bases). With 4 bases removed from V and 4 bases from J, the gap between germline ends came to 11 bases. There are 14 residues in the CDR3. The V gene's germline CDR1 is SGHAT and CDR2 FQNNGV. The CDR3 coding sequence is TGTGCCAGCAGCTCCCAGGGTGGGAATCAGCCCCAGCATTTT. Amino acids: CASSSQGGNQPQHF. Together with reference TRBV11-2 and TRBJ1-5, the CDR3 gives the full variable domain: EAGVAQSPRYKIIEKRQSVAFWCNPISGHATLYWYQQILGQGPKLLIQFQNNGVVDDSQLPKDRFSAERLKGVDSTLKIQPAKLEDSAVYLCASSSQGGNQPQHFGDGTRLSIL.

This rearrangement joins TRBV4-3 to TRBJ2-3, with a possible D match to TRBD2 (5 bases). CDR3 length: 13 residues. With 1 base removed from V and 6 bases from J, the gap between germline ends came to 8 bases. Germline CDR1 LGHNA, CDR2 YSLEER. The CDR3 DNA reads TGCGCCAGCAGCCAAGGGCAGCGGGATACGCAGTATTTT. It is translated as CASSQGQRDTQYF.

This chain joins TRBV27 and TRBJ1-1; tentatively, D is TRBD1 (5 bases). CDR1 and CDR2 from the germline V gene are MNHEY and SMNVEV (reference sequence). The length of the CDR3 is 13 residues. The V end was cut by 0 bases, the J end by 10 bases, with 12 bases between. In DNA, the CDR3 is TGTGCCAGCAGTTTATCGACAGAAGGAGTAGCTTTCTTT. Protein: CASSLSTEGVAFF.

This chain uses TRBV3-1 (or the pseudogene TRBV3-2) with TRBJ2-5; 8 positions agree with TRBD1. J lost 4 bases, V lost 1 base, and 8 bases had no gene match. Germline-derived CDR1 and CDR2 are LGHDT and YNNKEL (reference sequence). The CDR3 length is 16 residues. The CDR3 is CASSQGTNRGIETQYF. CDR3 coding DNA: TGTGCCAGCAGCCAAGGTACCAACAGGGGGATAGAGACCCAGTACTTC.

This clone has at least ten counts. The J gene is TRBJ1-2, the V gene TRBV19; weak D call: TRBD1 (6 bases). Germline values: CDR1 LNHDA, CDR2 SQIVND (reference sequence). CDR3 length: 13 residues. Trimming took 6 bases from V and 8 from J, leaving 16 bases between them. The CDR3 coding sequence is TGTGCCAGTAGGTCCGATCAGGGGCCAGGCTACACCTTC. Translating gives CASRSDQGPGYTF.

The rearrangement links TRBV5-1 to TRBJ2-7; possibly TRBD1 for D (5 bases). The CDR3 contains 15 residues. Between the trimmed V and J ends, which lost 4 bases and 0 bases, there was a span of 14 bases. CDR1 is SGHRS and CDR2 is YFSETQ in the germline V gene. CDR3 DNA: TGCGCCAGCAGCCCACAGGCGAGAAGCTCCTACGAGCAGTACTTC. Translated: CASSPQARSSYEQYF.